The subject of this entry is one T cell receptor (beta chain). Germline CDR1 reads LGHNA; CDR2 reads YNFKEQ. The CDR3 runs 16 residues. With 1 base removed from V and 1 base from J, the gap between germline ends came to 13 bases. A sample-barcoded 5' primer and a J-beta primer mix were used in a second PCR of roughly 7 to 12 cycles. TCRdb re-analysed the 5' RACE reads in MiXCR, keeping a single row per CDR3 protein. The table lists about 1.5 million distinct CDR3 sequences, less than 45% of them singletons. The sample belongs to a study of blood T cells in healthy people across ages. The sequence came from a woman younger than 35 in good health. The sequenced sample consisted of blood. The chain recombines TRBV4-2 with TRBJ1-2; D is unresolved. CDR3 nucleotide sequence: TGTGCCAGCAGCCAAGTCGGTCCAGGAGGTAACTATGGCTACACCTTC. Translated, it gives CASSQVGPGGNYGYTF.